This TCR beta chain originates from a study of blood T cell repertoires in COVID-19. Study in general: Sites in the United States, Italy and Spain provided acute and convalescent COVID-19 samples. The cDNA or gDNA used as material had been derived from T cells, B-cell-depleted T cells, or PBMCs.

The ends were cut back, 4 bases at V and 6 bases at J, with 6 bases in the middle. This CDR3 is 12 amino acids long. How the authors handled the data: For nucleated cells, counts were estimated from reference gene primer amplification. TCRdb's copy holds only in-frame clones and misses some; the assay was immunoSEQ multiplex PCR. V and J calls plus clone size are reproduced from that table; the DNA served to infer D and trimming. The sample has about 58,000 clones, 88% seen once. The chain links TRBV12-3 or TRBV12-4 to TRBJ2-2; the D gene is possibly TRBD2 (6 bases). Sequencing was performed on peripheral blood. The receptor comes from a woman between 50 and 59 years old with active or convalescent COVID-19. CDR3 sequence (DNA): TGTGCCAGCAGTTGGGACTCCGGGGAGCTGTTTTTT. It is translated as CASSWDSGELFF.